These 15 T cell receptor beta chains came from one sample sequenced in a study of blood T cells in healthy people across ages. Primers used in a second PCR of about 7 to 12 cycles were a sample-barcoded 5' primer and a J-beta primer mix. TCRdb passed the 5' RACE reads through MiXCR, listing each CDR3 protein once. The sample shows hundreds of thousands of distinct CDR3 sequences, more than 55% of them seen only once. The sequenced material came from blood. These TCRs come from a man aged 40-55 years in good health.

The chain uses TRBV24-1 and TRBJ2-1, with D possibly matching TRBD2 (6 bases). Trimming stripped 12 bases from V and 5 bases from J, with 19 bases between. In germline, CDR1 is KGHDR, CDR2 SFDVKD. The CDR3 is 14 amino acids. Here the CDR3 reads CAPPSGGINNEQFF. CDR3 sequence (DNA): TGTGCCCCGCCCTCTGGCGGGATTAACAATGAGCAGTTCTTC.

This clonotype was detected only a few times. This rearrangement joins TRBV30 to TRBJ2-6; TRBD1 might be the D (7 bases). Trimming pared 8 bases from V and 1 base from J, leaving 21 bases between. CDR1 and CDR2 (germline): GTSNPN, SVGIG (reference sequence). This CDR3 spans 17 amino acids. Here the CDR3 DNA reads TGTGCCCGATTGACGCCAGGGGGGTGGTCTGGGGCCAACGTCCTGACTTTC. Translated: CARLTPGGWSGANVLTF.

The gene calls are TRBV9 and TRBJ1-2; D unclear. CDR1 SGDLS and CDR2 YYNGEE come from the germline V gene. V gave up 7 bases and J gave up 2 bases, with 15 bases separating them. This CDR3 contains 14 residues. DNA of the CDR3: TGTGCCAGCCGTGCTACGGCAGGAAACTATGGCTACACCTTC. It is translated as CASRATAGNYGYTF.

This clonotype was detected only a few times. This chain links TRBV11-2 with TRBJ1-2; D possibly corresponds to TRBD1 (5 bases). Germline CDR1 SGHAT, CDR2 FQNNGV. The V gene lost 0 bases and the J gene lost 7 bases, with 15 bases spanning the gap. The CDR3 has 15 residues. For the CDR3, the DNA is TGTGCCAGCAGCTTAGACGGCAGGGAAGGAGGTGGCTACACCTTC. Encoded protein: CASSLDGREGGGYTF.

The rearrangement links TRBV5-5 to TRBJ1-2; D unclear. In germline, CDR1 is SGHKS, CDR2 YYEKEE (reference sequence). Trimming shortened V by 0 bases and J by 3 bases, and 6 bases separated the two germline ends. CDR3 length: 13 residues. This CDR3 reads CASSLADHYGYTF. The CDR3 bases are TGTGCCAGCAGCTTGGCAGATCACTATGGCTACACCTTC.

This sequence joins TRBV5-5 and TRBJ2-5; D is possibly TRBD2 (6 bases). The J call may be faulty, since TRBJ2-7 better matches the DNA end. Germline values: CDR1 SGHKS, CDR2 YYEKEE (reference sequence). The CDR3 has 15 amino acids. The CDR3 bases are TGTGCCAGCAGCTTGACTCCTAGGAGGGCCGACGAGCAGTACTTC. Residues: CASSLTPRRADEQYF.

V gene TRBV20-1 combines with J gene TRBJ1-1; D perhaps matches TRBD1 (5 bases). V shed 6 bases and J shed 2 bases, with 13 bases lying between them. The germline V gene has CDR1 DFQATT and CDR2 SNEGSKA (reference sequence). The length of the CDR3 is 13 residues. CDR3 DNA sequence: TGCAGTGCAGGGGAAGGACCTAACACTGAAGCTTTCTTT. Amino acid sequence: CSAGEGPNTEAFF.

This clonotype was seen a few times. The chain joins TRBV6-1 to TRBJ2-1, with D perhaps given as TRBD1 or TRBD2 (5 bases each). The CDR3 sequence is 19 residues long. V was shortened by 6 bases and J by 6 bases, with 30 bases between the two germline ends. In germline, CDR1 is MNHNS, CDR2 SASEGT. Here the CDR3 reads CASRSPPLNRLATTNEQFF. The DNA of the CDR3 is TGTGCCAGCAGGTCCCCACCCTTAAACAGGCTAGCCACCACCAATGAGCAGTTCTTC.

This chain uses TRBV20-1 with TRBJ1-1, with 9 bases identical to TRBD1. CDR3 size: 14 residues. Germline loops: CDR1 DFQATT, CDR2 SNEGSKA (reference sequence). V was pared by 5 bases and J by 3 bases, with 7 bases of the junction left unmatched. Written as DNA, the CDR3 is TGCAGTGCTGGGACAGGGCGGATTGACACTGAAGCTTTCTTT. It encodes CSAGTGRIDTEAFF.

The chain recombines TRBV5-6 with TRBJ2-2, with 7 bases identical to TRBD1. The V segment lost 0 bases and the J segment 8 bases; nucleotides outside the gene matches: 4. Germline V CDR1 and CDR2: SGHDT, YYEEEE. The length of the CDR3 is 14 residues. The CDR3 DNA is TGTGCCAGCAGCTTGGGACAGGGCTTAGGGGAGCTGTTTTTT. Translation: CASSLGQGLGELFF.

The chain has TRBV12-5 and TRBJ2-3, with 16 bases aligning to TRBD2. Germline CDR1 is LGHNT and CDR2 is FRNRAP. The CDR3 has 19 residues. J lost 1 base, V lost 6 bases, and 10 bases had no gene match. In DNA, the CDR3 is TGTGCTAGTGGACCCAGCGGGACTAGCGGGAGGGTGGGCACAGATACGCAGTATTTT. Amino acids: CASGPSGTSGRVGTDTQYF.

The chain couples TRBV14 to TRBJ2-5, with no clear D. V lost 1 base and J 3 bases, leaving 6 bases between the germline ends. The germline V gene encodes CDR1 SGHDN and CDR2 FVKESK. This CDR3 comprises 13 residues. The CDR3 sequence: CASSQVHKETQYF. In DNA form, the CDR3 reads TGTGCCAGCAGCCAAGTCCACAAAGAGACCCAGTACTTC.

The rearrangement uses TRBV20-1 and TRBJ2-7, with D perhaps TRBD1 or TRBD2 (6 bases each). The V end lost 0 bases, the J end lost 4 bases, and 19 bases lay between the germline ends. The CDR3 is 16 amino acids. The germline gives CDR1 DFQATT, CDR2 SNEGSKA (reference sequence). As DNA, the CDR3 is TGCAGTGCTAGAGATGGGGGCGGGAACCCGACTTACGAGCAGTACTTC. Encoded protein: CSARDGGGNPTYEQYF.

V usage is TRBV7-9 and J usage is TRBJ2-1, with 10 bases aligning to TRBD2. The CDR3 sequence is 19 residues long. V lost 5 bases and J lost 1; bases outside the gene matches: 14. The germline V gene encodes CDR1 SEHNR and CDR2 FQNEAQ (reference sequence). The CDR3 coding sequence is TGTGCCAGCAGCACAAGAGCGAGCGGGGGGGCCGAGTCCTACAATGAGCAGTTCTTC. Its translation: CASSTRASGGAESYNEQFF.

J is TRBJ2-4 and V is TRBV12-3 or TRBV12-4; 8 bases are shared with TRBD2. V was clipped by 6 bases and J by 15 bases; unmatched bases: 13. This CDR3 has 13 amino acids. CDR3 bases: TGTGCCAGCAGAACCCGAGGACTAGCACGAGCGTACTTC. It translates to CASRTRGLARAYF.